The source of this T cell receptor (beta chain) is a study of cytomegalovirus exposure and HLA in healthy donors. Study-wide context: An earlier analysis identified 95 million to 120 million unique TCR beta sequences in some 180 million T cells. Study-wide findings and caveats: The authors enumerated some 160 TCR beta chains as linked to cytomegalovirus.

V gave up 6 bases and J gave up 10 bases; unmatched junction bases: 7. Germline assignment: CDR1 SGHAT and CDR2 FQNNGV. This CDR3 is built from 14 residues. This clone was recorded only once. Its target is not known. Primers for the PCR totalled 60 Vbeta and 13 Jbeta. Measured with immunoSEQ multiplex PCR; TCRdb has only the in-frame clones, and not every one. The profile shows some 89,000 clones, about 70% of them singletons. Sequencing was done on a sample of PBMCs. The chain combines TRBV11-2 with TRBJ2-1, with 12 nucleotides matching TRBD2. The sequence was obtained from a man aged 55 to 70 in good health and CMV-seronegative. The CDR3 spells CASRRTSGGKEQFF. The DNA of the CDR3 is TGTGCCAGCAGGAGAACTAGCGGGGGGAAGGAGCAGTTCTTC.